The TCR beta chain described here comes from a study of identical twins. General observations from the study: Out-of-frame TCR alpha sharing in monozygotic twins exceeded recombination model predictions. Findings depended on cross-sectional statistics rather than tracking the same donors. Partly confounded zero-insertion analyses could result from invariant MAIT and iNKT cells.

A remark on this clonotype: Its antigen is not identified.

In TCRdb, the 5' RACE reads were re-called with MiXCR into one record per CDR3 protein. The sample consists of around 370,000 distinct CDR3 sequences, 8.5% to 10% of them appearing once. No donor was unhealthy or non-Caucasian. The source material was naive T cells sorted from blood. The sequence was obtained from a woman aged 50 to 60 in good health.

This CDR3 reads CASGPTGAVNEKLFF. CDR3 sequence (DNA): TGTGCTAGTGGTCCGACTGGGGCGGTTAATGAAAAACTGTTTTTT. This chain uses TRBV12-5 with TRBJ1-4, with D possibly TRBD1 on 5 matching bases. Germline-derived CDR1 and CDR2 are LGHNT and FRNRAP. Trimming shortened V by 5 bases and J by 4 bases, and 14 bases separated the two germline ends. CDR3 size: 15 residues.